Shown below are 2 T cell receptor beta chains from a single sample sequenced in a study of T cells in Graves' hyperthyroidism and ophthalmopathy. Amplified regions were TCR beta CDR3 sequences from RNA transcripts. HTBI primers were used for first-round RT-PCR of the TCR CDR3. Using its own MiXCR run on the multiplex PCR reads, TCRdb lists one record per CDR3 protein. Of a few hundred thousand distinct CDR3 sequences listed, around 42% were seen once; the top ten hold approximately 8.4%. Input material: peripheral blood or thyroid tissue (not recorded which). These receptors were taken from a woman aged 18-29 years with Graves' hyperthyroidism.

The V call is TRBV24-1, the J call TRBJ2-5; D is ambiguous. V was pared by 10 bases and J by 4 bases, with 18 bases between. CDR3 length: 14 amino acids. Germline CDR1 KGHDR, CDR2 SFDVKD. CDR3 in DNA: TGTGCCACTAATGATTTTTCTGTTGGAGAGACCCAGTACTTC. Its protein product is CATNDFSVGETQYF.

The chain combines TRBV7-3 with TRBJ2-3, with TRBD2 identical over 14 bases. There are 19 residues in the CDR3. The V gene's germline CDR1 is SGHTA and CDR2 FQGTGA. V gave up 5 bases and J gave up 0 bases; unmatched junction bases: 10. In DNA, the CDR3 is TGTGCCAGCAGCCCGCCCCCCGGGACTAGCGGGAGAAGCACAGATACGCAGTATTTT. It encodes CASSPPPGTSGRSTDTQYF. The entire variable domain, with the rest obtained from reference TRBV7-3 and TRBJ2-3, is as follows: GAGVSQTPSNKVTEKGKYVELRCDPISGHTALYWYRQSLGQGPEFLIYFQGTGAADDSGLPNDRFFAVRPEGSVSTLKIQRTERGDSAVYLCASSPPPGTSGRSTDTQYFGPGTRLTVL.